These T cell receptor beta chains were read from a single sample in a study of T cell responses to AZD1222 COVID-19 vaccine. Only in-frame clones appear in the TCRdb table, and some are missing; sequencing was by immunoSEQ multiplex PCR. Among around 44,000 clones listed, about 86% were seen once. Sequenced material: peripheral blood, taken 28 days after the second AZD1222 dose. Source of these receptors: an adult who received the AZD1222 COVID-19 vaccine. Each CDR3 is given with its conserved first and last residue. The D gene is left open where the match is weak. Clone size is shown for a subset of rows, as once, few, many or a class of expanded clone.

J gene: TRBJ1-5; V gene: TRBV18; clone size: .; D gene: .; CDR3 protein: CASSPQLDHQPQHF; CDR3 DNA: TGTGCCAGCTCACCACAGCTTGACCATCAGCCCCAGCATTTT
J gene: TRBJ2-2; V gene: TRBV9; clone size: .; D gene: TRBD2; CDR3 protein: CASSTGTSGSIGELFF; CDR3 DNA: TGTGCCAGCAGCACGGGGACTAGCGGGAGTATCGGGGAGCTGTTTTTT
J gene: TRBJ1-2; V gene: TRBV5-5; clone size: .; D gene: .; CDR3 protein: CASSLNWERDYGYTF; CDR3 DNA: TGTGCCAGCAGCTTAAATTGGGAGAGGGACTATGGCTACACCTTC
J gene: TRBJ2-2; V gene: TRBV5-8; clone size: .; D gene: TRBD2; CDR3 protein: CASSSGGTSGNPGELFF; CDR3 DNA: TGTGCCAGCAGCTCCGGCGGGACTAGCGGGAATCCCGGGGAGCTGTTTTTT
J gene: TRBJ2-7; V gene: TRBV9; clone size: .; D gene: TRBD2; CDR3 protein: CASSVAFGTSGSQQYF; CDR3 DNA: TGTGCCAGCAGCGTAGCGTTCGGGACTAGCGGGAGTCAGCAGTACTTC
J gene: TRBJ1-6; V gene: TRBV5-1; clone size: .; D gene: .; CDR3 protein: CASTQGTSRDSPLHF; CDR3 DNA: TGCGCCAGCACGCAGGGTACTTCTAGGGATTCACCCCTCCACTTT
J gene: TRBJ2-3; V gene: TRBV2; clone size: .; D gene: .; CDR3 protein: CASSRSKDSTDTQYF; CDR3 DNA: TGTGCCAGCAGCCGCTCTAAGGATAGCACAGATACGCAGTATTTT
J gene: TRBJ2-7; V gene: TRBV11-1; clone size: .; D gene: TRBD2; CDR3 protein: CASSWTSGRSYEQYF; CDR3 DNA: TGTGCCAGCAGTTGGACTAGCGGGAGGTCCTACGAGCAGTACTTC
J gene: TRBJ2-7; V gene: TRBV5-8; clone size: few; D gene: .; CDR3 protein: CASSRAQGYEQYF; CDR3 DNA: TGTGCCAGCAGCCGCGCACAGGGCTACGAGCAGTACTTC
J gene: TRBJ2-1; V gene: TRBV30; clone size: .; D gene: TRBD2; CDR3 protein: CAGGLAGDNEQFF; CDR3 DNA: TGTGCCGGCGGACTAGCGGGGGACAATGAGCAGTTCTTC
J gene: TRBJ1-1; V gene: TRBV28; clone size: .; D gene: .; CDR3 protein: CASSPGTDELRAFF; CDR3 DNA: TGTGCCAGCAGCCCCGGGACCGATGAACTGAGGGCTTTCTTT
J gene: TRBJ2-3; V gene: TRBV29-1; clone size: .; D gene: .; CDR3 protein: CSVDVRGGTDTQYF; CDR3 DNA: TGCAGCGTTGACGTTAGGGGAGGCACAGATACGCAGTATTTT
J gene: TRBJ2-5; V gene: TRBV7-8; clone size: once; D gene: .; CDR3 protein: CASSLGRRQETQYF; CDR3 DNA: TGTGCCAGCAGCTTAGGGAGGAGACAAGAGACCCAGTACTTC
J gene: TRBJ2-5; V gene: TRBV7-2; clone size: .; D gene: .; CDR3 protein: CASSLYLTGETQYF; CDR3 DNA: TGTGCCAGCAGCCTTTATTTGACTGGTGAGACCCAGTACTTC
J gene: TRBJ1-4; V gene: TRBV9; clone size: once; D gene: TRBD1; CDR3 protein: CASSAGTGNEKLFF; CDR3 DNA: TGTGCCAGCAGCGCGGGGACAGGTAATGAAAAACTGTTTTTT
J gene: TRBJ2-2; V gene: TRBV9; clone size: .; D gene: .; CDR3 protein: CASSATGANTGELFF; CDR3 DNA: TGTGCCAGCAGCGCCACAGGTGCTAACACCGGGGAGCTGTTTTTT
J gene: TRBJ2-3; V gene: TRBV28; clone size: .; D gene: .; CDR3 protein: CASSLSRVQDTQYF; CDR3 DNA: TGTGCCAGCAGTTTATCCCGAGTCCAAGATACGCAGTATTTT
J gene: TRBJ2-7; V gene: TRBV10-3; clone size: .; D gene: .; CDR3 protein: CAISEFGHDEQYF; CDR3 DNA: TGTGCCATCAGTGAGTTTGGACACGACGAGCAGTACTTC
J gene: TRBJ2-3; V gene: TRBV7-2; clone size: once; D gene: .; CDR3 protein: CASSLFVGGADTQYF; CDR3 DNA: TGTGCCAGCAGCTTATTCGTTGGAGGGGCGGATACGCAGTATTTT
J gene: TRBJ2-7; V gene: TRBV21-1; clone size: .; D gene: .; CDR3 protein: CASSKASSGQRRSYEQYF; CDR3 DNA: TGTGCCAGCAGCAAAGCGAGTTCGGGACAGCGCCGCTCCTACGAGCAGTACTTC
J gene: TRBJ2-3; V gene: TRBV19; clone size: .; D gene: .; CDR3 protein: CARKERDTQYF; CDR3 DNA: TGTGCCAGGAAGGAGAGAGATACGCAGTATTTT
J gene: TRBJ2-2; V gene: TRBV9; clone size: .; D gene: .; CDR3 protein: CASNRPSPTGELFF; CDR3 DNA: TGTGCCAGCAACAGGCCTAGCCCCACCGGGGAGCTGTTTTTT
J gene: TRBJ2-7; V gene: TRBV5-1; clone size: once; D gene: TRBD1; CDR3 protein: CASSPSGQGYEQYF; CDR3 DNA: TGCGCCAGCAGCCCATCCGGACAGGGCTACGAGCAGTACTTC
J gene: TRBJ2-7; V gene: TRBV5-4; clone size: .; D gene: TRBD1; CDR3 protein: CASSFGDRGYEQYF; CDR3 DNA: TGTGCCAGCAGCTTCGGTGACAGGGGTTACGAGCAGTACTTC
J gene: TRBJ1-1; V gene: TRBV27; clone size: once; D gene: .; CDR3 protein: CASSPQTAMNTEAFF; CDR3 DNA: TGTGCCAGCAGTCCTCAGACAGCGATGAACACTGAAGCTTTCTTT
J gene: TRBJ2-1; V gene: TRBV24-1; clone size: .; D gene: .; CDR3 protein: CATSDSSYNEQFF; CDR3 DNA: TGTGCCACCAGTGATTCCTCCTACAATGAGCAGTTCTTC
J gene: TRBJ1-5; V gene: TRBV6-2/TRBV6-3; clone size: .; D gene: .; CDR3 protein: CASSGLRASNQPQHF; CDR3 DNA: TGTGCCAGCAGTGGCCTCAGGGCCAGCAATCAGCCCCAGCATTTT
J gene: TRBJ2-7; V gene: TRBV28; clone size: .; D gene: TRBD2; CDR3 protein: CASSTEREGPYSYEQYF; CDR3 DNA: TGTGCCAGCAGCACTGAGCGGGAGGGCCCCTACTCCTACGAGCAGTACTTC
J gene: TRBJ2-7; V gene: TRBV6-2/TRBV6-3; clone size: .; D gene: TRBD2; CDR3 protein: CASSTRTSVTYEQYF; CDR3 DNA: TGTGCCAGCAGTACCCGGACTAGCGTAACCTACGAGCAGTACTTC
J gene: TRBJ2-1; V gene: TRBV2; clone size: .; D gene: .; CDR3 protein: CASSFEGQNEQFF; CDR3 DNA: TGTGCCAGCAGCTTCGAGGGCCAGAATGAGCAGTTCTTC
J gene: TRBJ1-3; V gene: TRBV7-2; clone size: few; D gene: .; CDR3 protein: CASSLDFRVGNTIYF; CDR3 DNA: TGTGCCAGCAGCTTAGATTTCAGAGTAGGAAACACCATATATTTT
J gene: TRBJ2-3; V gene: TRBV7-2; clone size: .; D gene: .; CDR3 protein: CASSGLTTGSTDTQYF; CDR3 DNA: TGTGCCAGCAGCGGCCTCACGACAGGTAGCACAGATACGCAGTATTTT
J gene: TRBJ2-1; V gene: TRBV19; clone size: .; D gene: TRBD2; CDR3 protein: CASSIQRDPSSYNEQFF; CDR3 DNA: TGTGCCAGTAGTATCCAGCGGGACCCGAGCTCCTACAATGAGCAGTTCTTC
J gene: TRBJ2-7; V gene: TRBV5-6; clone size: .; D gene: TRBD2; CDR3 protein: CASSRTSRDEQYF; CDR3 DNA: TGTGCCAGCAGCCGGACTAGCAGGGACGAGCAGTACTTC
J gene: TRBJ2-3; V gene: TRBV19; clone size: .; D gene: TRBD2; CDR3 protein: CASSSPGTSGSQARSTDTQYF; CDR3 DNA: TGTGCCAGTAGTTCCCCCGGGACTAGCGGGAGCCAAGCCAGGAGCACAGATACGCAGTATTTT
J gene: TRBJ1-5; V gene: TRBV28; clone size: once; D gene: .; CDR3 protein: CASRHTLQGSQPQHF; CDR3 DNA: TGTGCCAGCAGACATACACTACAGGGCTCTCAGCCCCAGCATTTT
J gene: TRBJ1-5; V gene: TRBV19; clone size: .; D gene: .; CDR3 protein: CAMSQGWNQPQHF; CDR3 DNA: TGTGCCATGTCGCAGGGGTGGAATCAGCCCCAGCATTTT
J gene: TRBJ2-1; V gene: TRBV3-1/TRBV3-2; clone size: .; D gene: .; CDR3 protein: CASSLKGGLGEQFF; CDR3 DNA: TGTGCCAGCAGCCTAAAAGGAGGACTGGGTGAGCAGTTCTTC
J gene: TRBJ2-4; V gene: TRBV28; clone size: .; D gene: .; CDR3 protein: CASSLKGLAKNIQYF; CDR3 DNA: TGTGCCAGCAGTTTAAAGGGACTAGCCAAAAACATTCAGTACTTC
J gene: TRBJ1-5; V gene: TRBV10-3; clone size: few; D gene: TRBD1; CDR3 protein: CAISPGTGSNQPQHF; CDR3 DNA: TGTGCCATCAGTCCCGGGACAGGGTCCAATCAGCCCCAGCATTTT
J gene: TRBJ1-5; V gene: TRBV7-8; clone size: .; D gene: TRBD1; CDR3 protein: CASSPRTGSNQPQHF; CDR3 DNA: TGTGCCAGCAGCCCAAGGACAGGGAGCAATCAGCCCCAGCATTTT
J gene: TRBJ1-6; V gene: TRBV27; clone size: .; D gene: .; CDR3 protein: CASSSQPNSPLHF; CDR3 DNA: TGTGCCAGCAGTTCCCAGCCTAATTCACCCCTCCACTTT
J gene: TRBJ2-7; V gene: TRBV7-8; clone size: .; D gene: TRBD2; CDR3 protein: CASSRGTNYEQYF; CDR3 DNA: TGTGCCAGCAGCCGGGGGACTAACTACGAGCAGTACTTC
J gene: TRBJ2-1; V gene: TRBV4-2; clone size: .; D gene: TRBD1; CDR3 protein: CASRGQGKSNEQFF; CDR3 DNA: TGTGCCAGCAGGGGACAGGGGAAGAGCAATGAGCAGTTCTTC
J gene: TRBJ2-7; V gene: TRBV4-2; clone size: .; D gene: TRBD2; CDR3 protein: CASSQVLRENEQYF; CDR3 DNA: TGTGCCAGCAGCCAAGTACTGCGGGAGAACGAGCAGTACTTC
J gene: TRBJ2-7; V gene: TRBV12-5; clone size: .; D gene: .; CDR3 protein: CASGLGGAEQYF; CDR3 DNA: TGTGCTAGTGGTTTGGGGGGTGCCGAGCAGTACTTC
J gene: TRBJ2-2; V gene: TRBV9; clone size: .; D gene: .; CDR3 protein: CASSVVGVETGELFF; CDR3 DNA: TGTGCCAGCAGCGTAGTTGGGGTGGAGACCGGGGAGCTGTTTTTT
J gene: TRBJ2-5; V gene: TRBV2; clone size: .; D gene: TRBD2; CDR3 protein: CASSEGLAGARYQETQYF; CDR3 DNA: TGTGCCAGCAGTGAAGGGCTAGCGGGAGCCCGGTACCAAGAGACCCAGTACTTC
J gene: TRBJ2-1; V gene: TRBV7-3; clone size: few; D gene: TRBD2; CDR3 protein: CASSPGTSWLSDEQFF; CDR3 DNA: TGTGCCAGCAGCCCCGGGACTAGTTGGCTGAGCGATGAGCAGTTCTTC
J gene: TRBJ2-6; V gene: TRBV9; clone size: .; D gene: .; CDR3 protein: CASSVSSSSGANVLTF; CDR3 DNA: TGTGCCAGCAGCGTTTCGTCATCGTCCGGGGCCAACGTCCTGACTTTC
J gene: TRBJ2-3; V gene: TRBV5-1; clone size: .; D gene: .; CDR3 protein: CASSLEGRTTDTQYF; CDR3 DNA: TGCGCCAGCAGCTTGGAAGGACGGACCACAGATACGCAGTATTTT